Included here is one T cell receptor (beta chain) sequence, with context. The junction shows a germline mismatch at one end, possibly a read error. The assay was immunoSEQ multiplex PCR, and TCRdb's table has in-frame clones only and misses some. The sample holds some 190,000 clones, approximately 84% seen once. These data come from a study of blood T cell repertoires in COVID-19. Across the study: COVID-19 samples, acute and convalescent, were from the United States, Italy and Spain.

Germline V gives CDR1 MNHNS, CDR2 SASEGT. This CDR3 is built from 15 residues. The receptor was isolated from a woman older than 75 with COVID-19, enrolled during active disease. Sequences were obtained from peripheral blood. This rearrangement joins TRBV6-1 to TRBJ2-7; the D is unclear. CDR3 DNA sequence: TGTGCCAGCAGTCACTTTCGTCCCTCTTCCTTCGAGCAGTACTTC. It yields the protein CASSHFRPSSFEQYF.